This entry concerns a single TCR beta chain. Its antigen is unknown. The source of the sample is a study of T cells in Graves' hyperthyroidism and ophthalmopathy. Study results and caveats: Most clonotypes expanded in the thyroid (above 0.001) were also present in blood.

With V trimmed by 1 base and J by 5 bases, 7 bases remained unmatched. The CDR3 extends over 15 amino acids. Germline lookup yields CDR1 SQVTM and CDR2 ANQGSEA. Amplification targeted TCR beta CDR3 regions from RNA transcripts. First-round RT-PCR targeting the TCR CDR3 was performed with the HTBI primer set. TCRdb recomputed calls from the multiplex PCR reads with MiXCR, one row per CDR3 protein. The profile shows about 530,000 distinct CDR3 sequences, 15% to 20% of them singletons. The material sequenced was blood. The sequence came from a woman younger than 35 with Graves' ophthalmopathy. The rearrangement uses TRBV29-1 and TRBJ2-5; 10 nucleotides match TRBD2. CDR3 nucleotides: TGCAGCGTTGAAGGCCTAGCGGGAGTATGGGAGACCCAGTACTTC. This gives the protein CSVEGLAGVWETQYF.